This T cell receptor beta chain derives from a study of regulatory T cells in long-lasting Graves disease. General observations from the study: Study of thyroid tissue was not done, with only peripheral blood studied.

This clonotype was counted many times. The antigen remains unidentified. The CDR3 has 14 amino acids. The V segment lost 6 bases and the J segment 4 bases; nucleotides outside the gene matches: 6. Germline assignment: CDR1 SNHLY and CDR2 FYNNEI. In building TCR beta libraries, iRepertoire HTBI primers were used together with Arm-PCR of CDR3 regions. TCRdb called the multiplex PCR reads again in MiXCR, with one record for every CDR3 protein. This table holds 350,000 to 550,000 distinct CDR3 sequences, around 15% found once. Noted time point: newly diagnosed GD, antithyroid drugs for less than 3 months. From RNA extracted from PBMCs, the TCR library was made. This same sample was also taken into another study, of T cells in Graves' hyperthyroidism and ophthalmopathy.

The sample here was peripheral blood mononuclear cells (PBMCs), taken at new diagnosis, from a patient treated with antithyroid drugs. The clonotype comes from a woman in her 50s with Graves disease. This chain links TRBV2 with TRBJ1-3; 7 nucleotides align to TRBD1. The chain's CDR3 is CASSDRVYGNTIYF. As DNA, the CDR3 is TGTGCCAGCAGCGACAGGGTGTACGGAAACACCATATATTTT.